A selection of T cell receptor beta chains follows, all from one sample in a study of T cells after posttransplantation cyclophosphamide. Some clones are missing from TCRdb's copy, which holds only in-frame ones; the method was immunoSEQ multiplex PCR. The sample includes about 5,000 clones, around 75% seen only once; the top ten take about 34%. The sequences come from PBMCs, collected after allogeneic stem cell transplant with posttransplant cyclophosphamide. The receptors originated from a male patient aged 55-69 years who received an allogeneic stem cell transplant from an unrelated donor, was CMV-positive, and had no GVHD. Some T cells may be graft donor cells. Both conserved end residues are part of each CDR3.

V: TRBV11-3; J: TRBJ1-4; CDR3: CASSLEGGPDEKLFF
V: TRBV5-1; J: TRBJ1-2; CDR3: CASSLASGVVDGYTF
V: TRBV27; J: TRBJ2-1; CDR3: CASSFEGDRNYNEQFF
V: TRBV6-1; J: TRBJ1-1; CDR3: CASSEAGVGNTEAFF
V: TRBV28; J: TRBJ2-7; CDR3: CASSLWAGVAGGSYEQYF
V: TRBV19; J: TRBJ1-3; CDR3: CASSLRGASGNTIYF
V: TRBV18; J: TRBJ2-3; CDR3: CASSLQGPSSYTDTQYF
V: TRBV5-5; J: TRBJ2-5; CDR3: CASSLAGGWSETQYF
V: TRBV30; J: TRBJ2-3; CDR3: CAWSYKAGADTQYF
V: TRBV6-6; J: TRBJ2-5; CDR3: CASKGAGPQETQYF
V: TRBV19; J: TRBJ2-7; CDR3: CASRRGPTYEQYF
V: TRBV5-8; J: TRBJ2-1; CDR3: CASSFSGFNEQFF
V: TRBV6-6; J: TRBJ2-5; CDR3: CASSYEETQYF
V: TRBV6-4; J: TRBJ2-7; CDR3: CASSDSHGDEQYF
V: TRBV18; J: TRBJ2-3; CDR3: CASSQQGSRDTQYF
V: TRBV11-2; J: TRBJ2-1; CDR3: CASSLDRASGNEQFF
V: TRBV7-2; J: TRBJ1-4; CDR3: CAPSKGEKNEKLFF
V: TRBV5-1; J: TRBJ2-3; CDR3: CASSLRSGSSTDTQYF
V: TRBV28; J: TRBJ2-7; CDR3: CASSFSPRESGYEQYF
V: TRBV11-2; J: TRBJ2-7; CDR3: CASSLRGQGRHEQYF
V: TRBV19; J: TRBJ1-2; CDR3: CASSINRNYGYTF
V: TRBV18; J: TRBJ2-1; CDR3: CASSLGRNEQFF
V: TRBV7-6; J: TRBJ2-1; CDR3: CASSTDPRGVRGGGSYNEQFF
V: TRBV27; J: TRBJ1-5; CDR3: CASSLSVSQPQHF
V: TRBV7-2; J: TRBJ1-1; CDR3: CASSARGQGFTEAFF
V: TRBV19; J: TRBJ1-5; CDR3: CASTRDERARGLNQPQHF
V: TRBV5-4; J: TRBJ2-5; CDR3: CASSLESEETQYF
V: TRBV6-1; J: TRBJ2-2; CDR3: CASRVGPNTGELFF
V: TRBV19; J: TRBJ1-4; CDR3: CASSNPGSGEKLFF
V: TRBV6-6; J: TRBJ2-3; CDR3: CASSGQGVERDTQYF
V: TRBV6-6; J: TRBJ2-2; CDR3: CASTLLQGDTGELFF
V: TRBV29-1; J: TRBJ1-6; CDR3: CTGGPRGTGEGSPLHF
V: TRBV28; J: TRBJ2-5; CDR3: CASSVAGVRETQYF
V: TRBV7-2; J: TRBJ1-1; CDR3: CASSLQALNTEAFF
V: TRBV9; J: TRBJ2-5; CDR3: CASSVAGETQYF
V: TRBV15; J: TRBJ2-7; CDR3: CATSRGTDYNEQHF
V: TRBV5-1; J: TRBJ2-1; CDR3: CASSLADSREQFF
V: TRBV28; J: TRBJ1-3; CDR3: CASSLHDRVYF
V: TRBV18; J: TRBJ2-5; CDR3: CASSPGTGETQYF